This T cell receptor beta chain was retrieved from a study of cytomegalovirus exposure and HLA in healthy donors (dated by TCRdb to the late 2010s). At the level of the whole study: According to a later analysis, one platform produced both the roughly 120 validation repertoires and the approximately 660 repertoires of the first cohort. The study combined high-throughput TCR immunosequencing, statistical association of individual TCRs with disease status, and machine learning to predict cytomegalovirus infection status. Along with the approximately 670-subject first cohort, a separate validation cohort of some 130 different subjects was used. The study aimed to test whether cataloging public T cell receptors could reveal signatures of past pathogen exposure.

Comment on this clone: Its cognate antigen has yet to be identified. No base qualities exist here, and no much larger clone lies one base off it.

From cysteine to phenylalanine, the CDR3 is 15 amino acids long. CDR3 DNA is the only sequence kept; it has 45 bases, read in frame from the first base. V was cut back by 6 bases and J by 0 bases, leaving a gap of 14 bases between them. The germline V gene (reference sequence) sets CDR1 to SEHNR and CDR2 to FQNEAQ. The method was the immunoSEQ multiplex PCR assay. As for the original processing: A statistical classification framework was built to diagnose cytomegalovirus status from the catalog of TCR beta chain sequences. TCRdb obtained this table from immuneACCESS and retained in-frame rearrangements with V and J assigned. These tables miss some clones; where compared with another copy, unresolved V genes account for less than half of the shortfall, and the remainder is unexplained. For V, J and clone size, that table is used; D and trimming come from the DNA. The sample has 150,000 to 200,000 clones on record, under 90% of them singletons. Around a tenth of the sample is taken by the ten largest.

The donors were included in the validation cohort of around 120 subjects, a group kept apart from the roughly 700-subject first cohort. The study at large found these results: Of the cluster scores, about 94% were above 0 in a later analysis, which found that TCRs clustered in the first cohort also tended to co-occur in the approximately 130 validation repertoires. A few of the identified cytomegalovirus-associated TCR beta chains were confirmed in vitro to be specific for cytomegalovirus antigens. The classifier was reported to diagnose cytomegalovirus status with high specificity and sensitivity in both the original cohort and the validation cohort. The validation cohort had no HLA typing available for a later analysis, so co-occurrence within that cohort was assessed over all 120 or so repertoires. The authors suggested that the approach could potentially be extended to other disease states and immunological phenotypes. While some public TCRs were present in many individuals, most TCR sequences turned up only very rarely across donors. The study listed 164 TCR beta chains as associated with cytomegalovirus.

The sequence was collected from a woman younger than 30 in good health and CMV-seropositive. The chain employs TRBV7-9 and TRBJ1-1; the D gene is perhaps TRBD1, on 6 matching bases. What was sequenced was PBMCs. The CDR3 region has the sequence CASSLMGALNTEAFF. The DNA sequence reads TGTGCCAGCAGTTTAATGGGGGCCCTGAACACTGAAGCTTTCTTT.